The next 16 T cell receptor beta chains were all read from a single sample in a study of T cell responses to AZD1222 COVID-19 vaccine. Produced via immunoSEQ multiplex PCR; TCRdb's table is partial and in-frame only. The table lists some 150,000 clones, 90% of them singletons. The sample was peripheral blood, taken on day 0 of AZD1222 vaccination. These receptors all come from an adult in good health.

The chain uses TRBV6-5 and TRBJ1-1; 7 nucleotides match TRBD1. The CDR3 extends over 14 amino acids. Germline CDR1 MNHEY, CDR2 SVGAGI. V gave up 10 bases and J gave up 3 bases; unmatched junction bases: 11. DNA for the CDR3: TGTGCCATAGGACAGGAAGGGAGGTACACTGAAGCTTTCTTT. As protein: CAIGQEGRYTEAFF.

A single count supports this clone. CDR3 protein: CASSVKSGQPQHF. The DNA of the CDR3 is TGTGCCAGCAGCGTCAAGTCGGGCCAGCCCCAGCATTTT. The V and J genes are TRBV9 and TRBJ1-5; unclear D gene. CDR1 SGDLS and CDR2 YYNGEE come from the germline V gene. Trimming stripped 2 bases from V and 7 bases from J, with 10 bases between. The CDR3 is made up of 13 amino acids.

The chain couples TRBV9 to TRBJ1-1; D unresolved. The CDR3 is made up of 12 amino acids. Trimming stripped 4 bases from V and 7 bases from J, with 11 bases between. Germline loops: CDR1 SGDLS, CDR2 YYNGEE. This CDR3 is CASSPVDGEAFF. The CDR3 region has the DNA TGTGCCAGCAGCCCAGTCGACGGTGAAGCTTTCTTT.

This clone showed up just once. V usage is TRBV27 and J usage is TRBJ1-2, with D maybe TRBD1 (5 bases). The CDR3 sequence is 14 residues long. Germline loops: CDR1 MNHEY, CDR2 SMNVEV (reference sequence). V lost 7 bases and J 5 bases, leaving 17 bases between the germline ends. The CDR3 DNA follows: TGTGCCAGCACCCCGGGTCCGGGACCTTATGGCTACACCTTC. Protein: CASTPGPGPYGYTF.

The genes are TRBV12-3 or TRBV12-4 and TRBJ2-7; perhaps TRBD2 as D (6 bases). Deletions cut 6 bases from V and 6 bases from J, with 9 bases between. The length of the CDR3 is 11 residues. As DNA, the CDR3 is TGTGCCAGCAGGGCGGGGAGCGAGCAGTACTTC. The encoded protein is CASRAGSEQYF.

This rearrangement joins TRBV7-2 to TRBJ2-7; no clear D. Germline values: CDR1 SGHTA, CDR2 FQGNSA. This CDR3 comprises 14 residues. Trimming took off 5 bases at V and 3 bases at J, with 14 bases between the two ends. For the CDR3, the DNA is TGTGCCAGCAGCCCGATCTGGACCGGCTACGAGCAGTACTTC. This encodes CASSPIWTGYEQYF. The whole variable domain, filled in from reference TRBV7-2 and TRBJ2-7, reads GAGVSQSPSNKVTEKGKDVELRCDPISGHTALYWYRQSLGQGLEFLIYFQGNSAPDKSGLPSDRFSAERTGGSVSTLTIQRTQQEDSAVYLCASSPIWTGYEQYFGPGTRLTVT.

V usage is TRBV19 and J usage is TRBJ1-5; D possibly corresponds to TRBD1 (6 bases). Trimming stripped 5 bases from V and 6 bases from J, with 11 bases between. Germline values: CDR1 LNHDA, CDR2 SQIVND (reference sequence). The CDR3 has 13 residues. DNA of the CDR3: TGTGCCAGTAGTGTAGGGGGACTTCAGCCCCAGCATTTT. This sequence encodes CASSVGGLQPQHF.

The V call is TRBV27, the J call TRBJ2-1, with D possibly being TRBD1 (5 bases). Germline values: CDR1 MNHEY, CDR2 SMNVEV (reference sequence). The V end lost 7 bases, the J end lost 3 bases, and 19 bases lay between the germline ends. The CDR3 spans 16 residues. CDR3 nucleotides: TGTGCCAGCACCAACTACTTGGGGCTAGTCTACAATGAGCAGTTCTTC. Its protein is CASTNYLGLVYNEQFF.

J is TRBJ2-3 and V is TRBV4-3; 14 bases fit TRBD2. There are 16 residues in the CDR3. CDR1 is LGHNA and CDR2 is YSLEER in the germline V gene. With V trimmed by 2 bases and J by 5 bases, 3 bases remained unmatched. The CDR3 DNA follows: TGCGCCAGCAGCCAAACAGGACTAGCGGGAGGAGATACGCAGTATTTT. Protein product: CASSQTGLAGGDTQYF.

The chain couples TRBV7-9 to TRBJ2-7; 12 nucleotides line up with TRBD2. The CDR3 spans 16 residues. CDR1 is SEHNR and CDR2 is FQNEAQ in the germline V gene (reference sequence). The ends lost 3 bases at V and 1 base at J; junction bases unmatched: 4. CDR3: CASSLASGRVSYEQYF. For the CDR3, the DNA is TGTGCCAGCAGCTTGGCTAGCGGGAGGGTGTCCTACGAGCAGTACTTC.

This clone was detected only once. This chain links TRBV29-1 with TRBJ2-2; D tentatively reads TRBD1 or TRBD2 (6 bases each). Trimming took off 4 bases at V and 4 bases at J, with 16 bases between the two ends. This CDR3 spans 15 amino acids. Germline V CDR1 and CDR2: SQVTM, ANQGSEA. Written as DNA, the CDR3 is TGCAGCGTTGGGGGGGCCGGGACCCTCACCGGGGAGCTGTTTTTT. Protein: CSVGGAGTLTGELFF.

The chain's CDR3 is CASSSRSSRLAGETQYF. The DNA for the CDR3 is TGTGCCAGCAGTTCCAGGTCTAGTCGTCTAGCGGGAGAGACCCAGTACTTC. V usage is TRBV28 and J usage is TRBJ2-5, with 8 positions matching TRBD2. Germline V gene sequence: CDR1 MDHEN, CDR2 SYDVKM. CDR3 length: 17 amino acids. After removal of 4 bases from V and 4 bases from J, the junction contained 14 bases not matched to a gene.

The chain recombines TRBV5-4 with TRBJ1-4; D ambiguous. The CDR3 totals 15 residues. Trimming left V 4 bases short and J 2 bases short, with 12 bases between. Germline CDR1 is SGHNT and CDR2 is YYREEE (reference sequence). CDR3 coding DNA: TGTGCCAGCAGCCCTTGGGGAGGCACTAATGAAAAACTGTTTTTT. Protein sequence: CASSPWGGTNEKLFF.

This clone was detected once. J is TRBJ2-1 and V is TRBV4-3, with 14 bases that match TRBD2. The CDR3 has 16 residues. Germline V lookup: CDR1 LGHNA, CDR2 YSLEER. J gave up 8 bases and V 1 base, and 4 bases lay outside the gene matches. DNA of the CDR3: TGCGCCAGCAGCCAAGGACTAGCGGGAGGGCCGGATGAGCAGTTCTTC. It encodes CASSQGLAGGPDEQFF.

The CDR3 region is CSVVAVATRSTEAFF. CDR3 sequence (DNA): TGCAGCGTGGTAGCGGTCGCGACGAGAAGCACTGAAGCTTTCTTT. The chain uses TRBV29-1 and TRBJ1-1; the D is unclear. Trimming took off 6 bases at V and 4 bases at J, with 21 bases between the two ends. CDR3 size: 15 residues. The germline CDR1 and CDR2 sequences are SQVTM and ANQGSEA. Based on the CDR3 plus reference TRBV29-1 and TRBJ1-1, the full variable domain is SAVISQKPSRDICQRGTSLTIQCQVDSQVTMMFWYRQQPGQSLTLIATANQGSEATYESGFVIDKFPISRPNLTFSTLTVSNMSPEDSSIYLCSVVAVATRSTEAFFGQGTRLTVV.

This chain links TRBV28 with TRBJ2-1; a possible D gene is TRBD2 (5 bases). V gave up 5 bases and J gave up 3 bases, with 17 bases separating them. Germline lookup yields CDR1 MDHEN and CDR2 SYDVKM. CDR3 length: 16 amino acids. DNA of the CDR3: TGTGCCAGCAGTGCCCGGGGTGGGGTCAACTACAATGAGCAGTTCTTC. This translates into CASSARGGVNYNEQFF.